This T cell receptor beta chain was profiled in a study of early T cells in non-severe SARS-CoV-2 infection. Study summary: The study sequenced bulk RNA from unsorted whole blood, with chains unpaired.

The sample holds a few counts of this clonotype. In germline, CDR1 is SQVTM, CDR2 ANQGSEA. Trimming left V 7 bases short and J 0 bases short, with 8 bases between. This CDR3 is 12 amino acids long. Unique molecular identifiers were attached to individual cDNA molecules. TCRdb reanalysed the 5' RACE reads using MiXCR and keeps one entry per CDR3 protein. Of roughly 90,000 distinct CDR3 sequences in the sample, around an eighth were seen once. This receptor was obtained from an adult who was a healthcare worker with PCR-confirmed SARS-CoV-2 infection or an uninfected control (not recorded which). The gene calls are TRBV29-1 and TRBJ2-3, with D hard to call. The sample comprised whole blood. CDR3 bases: TGCAGCGCCGCGGTCAGCACAGATACGCAGTATTTT. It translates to CSAAVSTDTQYF.